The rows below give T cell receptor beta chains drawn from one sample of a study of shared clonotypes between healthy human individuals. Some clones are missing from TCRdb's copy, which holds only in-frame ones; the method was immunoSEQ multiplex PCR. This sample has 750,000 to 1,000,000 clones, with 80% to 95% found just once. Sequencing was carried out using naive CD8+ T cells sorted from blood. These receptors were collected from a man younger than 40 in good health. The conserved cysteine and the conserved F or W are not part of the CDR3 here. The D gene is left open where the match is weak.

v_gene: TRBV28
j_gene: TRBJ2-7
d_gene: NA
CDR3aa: ASFGDSYEQY

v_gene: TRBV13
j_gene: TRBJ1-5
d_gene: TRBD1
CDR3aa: ASSSTGDSNQPQH

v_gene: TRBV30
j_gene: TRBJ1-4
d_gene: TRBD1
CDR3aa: AWSPGQSSSTNEKLF

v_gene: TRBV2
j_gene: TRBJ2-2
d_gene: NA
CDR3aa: ASSEAHPGELF

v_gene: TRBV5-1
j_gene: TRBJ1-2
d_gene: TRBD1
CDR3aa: ASSWTLGQGYGYT

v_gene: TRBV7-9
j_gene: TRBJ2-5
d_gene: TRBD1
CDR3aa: ASSFQGALTGQETQY

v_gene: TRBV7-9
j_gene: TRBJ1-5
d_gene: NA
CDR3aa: ASSSASQPQH

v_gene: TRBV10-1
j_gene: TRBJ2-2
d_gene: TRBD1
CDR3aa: ASSDRTGVTGELF

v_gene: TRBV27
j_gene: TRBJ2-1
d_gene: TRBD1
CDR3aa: ASSRDRGGTYNEQF

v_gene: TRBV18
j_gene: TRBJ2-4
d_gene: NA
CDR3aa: ASSPPLSRADKNIQY

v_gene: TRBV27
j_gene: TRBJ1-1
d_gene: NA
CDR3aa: ASSWGAQSEAF

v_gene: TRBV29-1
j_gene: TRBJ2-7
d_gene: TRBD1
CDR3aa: SVDSGQSSYEQY

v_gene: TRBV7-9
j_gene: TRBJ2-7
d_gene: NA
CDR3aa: ASRSELYEQY

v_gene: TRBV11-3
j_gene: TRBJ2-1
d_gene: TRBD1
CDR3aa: ASSSVQGDNEQF

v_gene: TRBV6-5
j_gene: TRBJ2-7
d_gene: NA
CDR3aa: ASSPQGGAYEQY

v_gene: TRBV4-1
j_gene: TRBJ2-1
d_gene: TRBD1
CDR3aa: ASSLWKDRDGDEQF

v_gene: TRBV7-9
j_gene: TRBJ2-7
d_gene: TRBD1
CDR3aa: ASSLGQGVSYEQY

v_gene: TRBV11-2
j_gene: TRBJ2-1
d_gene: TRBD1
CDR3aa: ASRTNGQVSNEQF

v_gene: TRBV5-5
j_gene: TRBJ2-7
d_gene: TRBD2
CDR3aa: ASSFVSGRGSEQY

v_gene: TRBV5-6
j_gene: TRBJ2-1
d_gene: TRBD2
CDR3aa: ASSQWTSEDYYNEQF

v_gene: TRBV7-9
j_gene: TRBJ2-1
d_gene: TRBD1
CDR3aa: AQATGGRGNEQF

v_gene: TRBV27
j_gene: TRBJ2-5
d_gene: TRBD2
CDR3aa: ASSFLTSSGAKTQY

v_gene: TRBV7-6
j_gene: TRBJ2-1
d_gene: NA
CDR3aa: ASSRVASSYNEQF

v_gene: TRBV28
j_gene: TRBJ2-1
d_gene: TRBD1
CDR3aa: ASSPGDRTGSYNEQF

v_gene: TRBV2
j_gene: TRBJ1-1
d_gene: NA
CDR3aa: ASSGVKGEDVGNTEAF

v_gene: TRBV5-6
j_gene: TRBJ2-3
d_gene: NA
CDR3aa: ASSLGSLADTQY

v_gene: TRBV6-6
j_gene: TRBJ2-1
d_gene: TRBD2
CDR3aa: ASRQPGLAGVNEQF

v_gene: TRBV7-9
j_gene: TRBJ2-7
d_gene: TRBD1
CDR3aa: ASSAPGGPNSYEQY

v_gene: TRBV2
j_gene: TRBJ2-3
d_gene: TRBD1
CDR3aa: ASSGTGGADTQY